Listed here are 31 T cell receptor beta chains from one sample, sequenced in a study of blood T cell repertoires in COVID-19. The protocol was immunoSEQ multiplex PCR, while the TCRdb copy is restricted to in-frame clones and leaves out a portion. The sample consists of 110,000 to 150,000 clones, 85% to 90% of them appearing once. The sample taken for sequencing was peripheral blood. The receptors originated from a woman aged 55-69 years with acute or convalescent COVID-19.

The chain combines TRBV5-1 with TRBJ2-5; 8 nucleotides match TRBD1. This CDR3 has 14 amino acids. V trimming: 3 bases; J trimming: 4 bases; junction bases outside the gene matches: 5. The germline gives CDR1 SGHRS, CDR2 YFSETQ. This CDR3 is CASSSRGQGETQYF. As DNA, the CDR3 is TGCGCCAGCAGCTCCAGGGGGCAAGGAGAGACCCAGTACTTC.

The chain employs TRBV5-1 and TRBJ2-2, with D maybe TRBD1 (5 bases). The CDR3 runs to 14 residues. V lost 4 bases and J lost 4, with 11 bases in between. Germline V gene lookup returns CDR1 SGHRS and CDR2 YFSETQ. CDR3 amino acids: CASSTSGSTGELFF. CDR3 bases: TGCGCCAGCAGCACGTCAGGGTCCACCGGGGAGCTGTTTTTT. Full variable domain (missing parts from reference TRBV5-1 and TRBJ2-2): KAGVTQTPRYLIKTRGQQVTLSCSPISGHRSVSWYQQTPGQGLQFLFEYFSETQRNKGNFPGRFSGRQFSNSRSEMNVSTLELGDSALYLCASSTSGSTGELFFGEGSRLTVL.

The CDR3 DNA reads as TGTGCCAGCAGCATCGGACGGGGAGATGCTGGCGAGACCCAGTACTTC. Its translation is CASSIGRGDAGETQYF. The chain couples TRBV9 to TRBJ2-5; the D gene is possibly TRBD2 (5 bases). Germline CDR1 reads SGDLS; CDR2 reads YYNGEE. With 4 bases removed from V and 5 bases from J, the gap between germline ends came to 21 bases. The CDR3 spans 16 residues.

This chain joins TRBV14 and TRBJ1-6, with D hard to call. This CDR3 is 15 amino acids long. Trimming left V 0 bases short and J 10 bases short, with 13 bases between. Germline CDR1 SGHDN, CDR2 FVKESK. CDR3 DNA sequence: TGTGCCAGCAGCCAAGATTCTATAGTGTTATCACCCCTCCACTTT. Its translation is CASSQDSIVLSPLHF. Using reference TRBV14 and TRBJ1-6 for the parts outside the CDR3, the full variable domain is EAGVTQFPSHSVIEKGQTVTLRCDPISGHDNLYWYRRVMGKEIKFLLHFVKESKQDESGMPNNRFLAERTGGTYSTLKVQPAELEDSGVYFCASSQDSIVLSPLHFGNGTRLTVT.

CDR3 bases: TGTGCCAGCAGCCCCCCGCGGGGAACCAACTATGGCTACACCTTC. Translated: CASSPPRGTNYGYTF. This sequence joins TRBV7-8 and TRBJ1-2; D gene ambiguous. Trimming cost V 5 bases and J 2 bases, with 15 bases left between them. Germline V gives CDR1 SGHVS, CDR2 FQNEAQ. This CDR3 spans 15 amino acids.

This chain's CDR3 is CATLHRQGDQPQHF. In DNA, the CDR3 is TGCGCCACCTTGCATCGACAGGGTGACCAGCCCCAGCATTTT. The chain employs TRBV10-2 and TRBJ1-5; 7 nucleotides agree with TRBD1. Per the germline V gene, CDR1 is WSHSY and CDR2 is SAAADI. The CDR3 sequence is 14 residues long. Unmatched junction bases numbered 13, after V lost 10 bases and J lost 7 bases.

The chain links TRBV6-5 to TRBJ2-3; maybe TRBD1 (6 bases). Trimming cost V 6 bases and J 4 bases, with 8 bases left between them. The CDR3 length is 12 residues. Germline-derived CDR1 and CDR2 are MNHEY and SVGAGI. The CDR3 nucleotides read TGTGCCAGCAGAACAGGGTCAGATACGCAGTATTTT. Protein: CASRTGSDTQYF.

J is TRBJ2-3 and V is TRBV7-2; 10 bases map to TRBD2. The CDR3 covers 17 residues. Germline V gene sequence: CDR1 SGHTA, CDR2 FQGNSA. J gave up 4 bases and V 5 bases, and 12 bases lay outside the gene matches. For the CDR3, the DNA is TGTGCCAGCAGCCCCCAAGTCTTAGCGGGGGGCTCAGATACGCAGTATTTT. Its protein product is CASSPQVLAGGSDTQYF.

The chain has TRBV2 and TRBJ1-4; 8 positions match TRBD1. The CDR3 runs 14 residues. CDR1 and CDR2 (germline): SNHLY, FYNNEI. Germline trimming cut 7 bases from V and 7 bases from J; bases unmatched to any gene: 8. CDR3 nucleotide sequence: TGTGCCAGCACCAAACAGGGGGTTAGTGAAAAACTGTTTTTT. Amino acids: CASTKQGVSEKLFF.

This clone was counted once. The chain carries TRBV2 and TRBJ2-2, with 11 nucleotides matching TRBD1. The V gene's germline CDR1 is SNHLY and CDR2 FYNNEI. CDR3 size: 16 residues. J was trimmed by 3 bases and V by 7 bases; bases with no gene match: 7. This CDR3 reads CASKDRGLLDTGELFF. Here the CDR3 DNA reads TGTGCCAGCAAGGACAGGGGGCTTCTGGACACCGGGGAGCTGTTTTTT.

CDR3 sequence: CATSDREDLEDYEQYF. CDR3 sequence (DNA): TGTGCCACCAGTGATCGAGAAGATCTTGAAGACTACGAGCAGTACTTC. The chain uses TRBV24-1 and TRBJ2-7, with unresolved D. The CDR3 is made up of 16 amino acids. The germline V gene encodes CDR1 KGHDR and CDR2 SFDVKD. With 3 bases removed from V and 3 bases from J, the gap between germline ends came to 17 bases.

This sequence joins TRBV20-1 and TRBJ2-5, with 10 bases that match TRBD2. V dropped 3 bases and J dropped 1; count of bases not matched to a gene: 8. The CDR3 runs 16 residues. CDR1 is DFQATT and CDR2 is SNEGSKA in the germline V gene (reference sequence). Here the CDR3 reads CSASRTSGAPQETQYF. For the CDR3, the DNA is TGCAGTGCTAGTAGAACTAGCGGGGCCCCCCAAGAGACCCAGTACTTC.

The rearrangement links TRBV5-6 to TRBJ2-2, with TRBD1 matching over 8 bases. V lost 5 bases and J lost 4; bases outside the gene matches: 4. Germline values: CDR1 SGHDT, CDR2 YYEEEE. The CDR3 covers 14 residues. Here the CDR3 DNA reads TGTGCCAGCAGGGCCAGGGGGCCCACCGGGGAGCTGTTTTTT. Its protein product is CASRARGPTGELFF. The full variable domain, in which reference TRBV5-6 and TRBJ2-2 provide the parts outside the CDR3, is DAGVTQSPTHLIKTRGQQVTLRCSPKSGHDTVSWYQQALGQGPQFIFQYYEEEERQRGNFPDRFSGHQFPNYSSELNVNALLLGDSALYLCASRARGPTGELFFGEGSRLTVL.

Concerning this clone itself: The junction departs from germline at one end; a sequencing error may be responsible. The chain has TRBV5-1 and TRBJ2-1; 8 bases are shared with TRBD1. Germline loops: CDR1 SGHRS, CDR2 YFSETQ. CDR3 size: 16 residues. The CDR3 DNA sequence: TGCGCCAGCAGCTCGACCGGGACAGGCCTGATCAATGAGCTGTTCTTC. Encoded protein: CASSSTGTGLINELFF.

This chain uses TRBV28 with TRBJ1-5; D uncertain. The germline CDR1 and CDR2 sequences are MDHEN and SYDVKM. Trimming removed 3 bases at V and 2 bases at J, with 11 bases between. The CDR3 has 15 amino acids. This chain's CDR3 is CASSFSGEGNQPQHF. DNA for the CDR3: TGTGCCAGCAGTTTCTCCGGGGAGGGCAATCAGCCCCAGCATTTT.

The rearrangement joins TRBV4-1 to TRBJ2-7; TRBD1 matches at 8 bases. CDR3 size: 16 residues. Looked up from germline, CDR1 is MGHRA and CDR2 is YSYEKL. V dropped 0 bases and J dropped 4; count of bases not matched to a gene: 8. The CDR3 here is CASSQESGGFGYEQYF. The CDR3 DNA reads TGCGCCAGCAGCCAAGAATCAGGGGGCTTCGGGTACGAGCAGTACTTC.

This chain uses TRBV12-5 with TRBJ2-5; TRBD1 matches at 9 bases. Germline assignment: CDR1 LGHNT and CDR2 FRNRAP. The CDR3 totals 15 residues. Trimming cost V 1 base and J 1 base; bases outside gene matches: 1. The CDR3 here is CASGLGDRAQETQYF. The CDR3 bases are TGTGCTAGTGGTTTGGGGGACAGGGCCCAAGAGACCCAGTACTTC.

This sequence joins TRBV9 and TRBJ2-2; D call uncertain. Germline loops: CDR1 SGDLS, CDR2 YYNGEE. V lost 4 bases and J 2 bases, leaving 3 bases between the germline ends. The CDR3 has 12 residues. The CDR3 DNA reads TGTGCCAGCAGCCTTAACACCGGGGAGCTGTTTTTT. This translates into CASSLNTGELFF. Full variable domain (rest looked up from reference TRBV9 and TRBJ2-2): DSGVTQTPKHLITATGQRVTLRCSPRSGDLSVYWYQQSLDQGLQFLIQYYNGEERAKGNILERFSAQQFPDLHSELNLSSLELGDSALYFCASSLNTGELFFGEGSRLTVL.

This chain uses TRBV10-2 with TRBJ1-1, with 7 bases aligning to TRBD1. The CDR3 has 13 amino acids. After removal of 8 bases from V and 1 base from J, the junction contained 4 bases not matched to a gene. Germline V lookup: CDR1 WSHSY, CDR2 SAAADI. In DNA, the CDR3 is TGCGCCAGCCGCGACAGGGCGAACACTGAAGCTTTCTTT. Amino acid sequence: CASRDRANTEAFF.

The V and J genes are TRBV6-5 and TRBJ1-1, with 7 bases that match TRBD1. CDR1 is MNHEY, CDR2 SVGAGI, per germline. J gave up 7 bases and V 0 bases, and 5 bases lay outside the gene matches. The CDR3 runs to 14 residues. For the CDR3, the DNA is TGTGCCAGCAGTTACTCAGATAGGGGGCATGAAGCTTTCTTT. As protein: CASSYSDRGHEAFF.

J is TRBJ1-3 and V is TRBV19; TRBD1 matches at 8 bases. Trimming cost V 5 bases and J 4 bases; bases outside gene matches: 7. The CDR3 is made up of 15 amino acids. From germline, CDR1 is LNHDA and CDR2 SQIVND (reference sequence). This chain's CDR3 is CASSPTGVAGNTIYF. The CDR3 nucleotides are TGTGCCAGTAGTCCGACAGGGGTGGCAGGAAACACCATATATTTT.

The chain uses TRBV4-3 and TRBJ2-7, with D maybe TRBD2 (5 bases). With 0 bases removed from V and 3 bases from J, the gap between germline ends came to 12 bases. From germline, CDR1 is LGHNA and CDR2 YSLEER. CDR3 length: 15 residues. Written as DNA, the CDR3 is TGCGCCAGCAGCCAAGATTGGACTTCTTTCTACGAGCAGTACTTC. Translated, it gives CASSQDWTSFYEQYF.

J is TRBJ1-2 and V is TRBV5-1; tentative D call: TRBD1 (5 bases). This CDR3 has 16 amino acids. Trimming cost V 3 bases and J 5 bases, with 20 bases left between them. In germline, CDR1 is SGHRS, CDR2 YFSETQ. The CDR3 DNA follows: TGCGCCAGCAGCTCCCCGACGGAACAGGCAACATATGGCTACACCTTC. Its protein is CASSSPTEQATYGYTF.

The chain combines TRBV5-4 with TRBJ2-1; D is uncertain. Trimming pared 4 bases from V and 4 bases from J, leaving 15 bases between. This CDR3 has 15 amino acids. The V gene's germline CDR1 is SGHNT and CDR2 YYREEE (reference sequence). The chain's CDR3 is CASSAELKRYNEQFF. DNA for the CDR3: TGTGCCAGCAGCGCCGAGCTCAAGAGGTACAATGAGCAGTTCTTC.

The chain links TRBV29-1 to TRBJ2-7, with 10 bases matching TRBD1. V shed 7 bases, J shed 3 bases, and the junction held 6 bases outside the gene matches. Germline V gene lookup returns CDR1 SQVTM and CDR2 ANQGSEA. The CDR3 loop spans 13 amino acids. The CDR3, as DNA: TGCAGCGCTTCGACAGGGGGCTTCTACGAGCAGTACTTC. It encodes CSASTGGFYEQYF.

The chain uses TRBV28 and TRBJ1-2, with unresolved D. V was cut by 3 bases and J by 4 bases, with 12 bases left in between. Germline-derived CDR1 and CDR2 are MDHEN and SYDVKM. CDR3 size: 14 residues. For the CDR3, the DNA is TGTGCCAGCAGTTTCCCTCCTGCAGGCTATGGCTACACCTTC. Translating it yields CASSFPPAGYGYTF.

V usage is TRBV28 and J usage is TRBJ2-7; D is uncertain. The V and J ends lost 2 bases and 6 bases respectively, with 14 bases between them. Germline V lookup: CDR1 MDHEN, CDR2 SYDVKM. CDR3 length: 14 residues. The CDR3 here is CASSLPSRRGEQYF. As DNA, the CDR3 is TGTGCCAGCAGTTTACCCTCCCGGAGAGGCGAGCAGTACTTC.

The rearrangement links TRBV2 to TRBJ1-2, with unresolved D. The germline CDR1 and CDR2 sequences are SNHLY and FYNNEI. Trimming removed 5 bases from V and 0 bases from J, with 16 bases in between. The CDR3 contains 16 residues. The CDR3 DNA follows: TGTGCCAGCAGTACACCTGACAAGCCCCCTAACTATGGCTACACCTTC. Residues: CASSTPDKPPNYGYTF.

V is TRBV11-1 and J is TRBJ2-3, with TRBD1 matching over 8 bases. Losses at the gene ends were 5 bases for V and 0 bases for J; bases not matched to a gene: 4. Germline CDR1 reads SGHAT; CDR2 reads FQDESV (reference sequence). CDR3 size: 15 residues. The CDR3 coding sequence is TGTGCCAGCAGCCCGAGGGACAGGAGCACAGATACGCAGTATTTT. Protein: CASSPRDRSTDTQYF.

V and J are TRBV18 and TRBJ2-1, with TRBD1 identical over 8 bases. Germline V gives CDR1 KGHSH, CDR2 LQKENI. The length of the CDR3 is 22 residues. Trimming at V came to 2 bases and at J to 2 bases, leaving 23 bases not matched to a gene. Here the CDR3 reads CASSPSLASGTGPPKPYNEQFF. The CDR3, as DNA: TGTGCCAGCTCACCATCGTTAGCTTCCGGGACAGGTCCACCAAAGCCCTACAATGAGCAGTTCTTC.

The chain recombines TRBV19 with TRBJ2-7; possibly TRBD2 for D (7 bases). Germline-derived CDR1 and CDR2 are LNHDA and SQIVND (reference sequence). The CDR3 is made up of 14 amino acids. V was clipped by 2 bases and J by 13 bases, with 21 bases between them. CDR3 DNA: TGTGCCAGTAGTATATTGGGGGGGGCAAGTCGACAATACTTC. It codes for CASSILGGASRQYF.